This T cell receptor beta chain was recorded in a study of CD8 T cells in Susac syndrome (dated by TCRdb to between 2018 and 2021). For the wider study: Repertoire sequencing was used to test whether CD8+ T cell activation and differentiation in Susac syndrome was antigen driven.

This clonotype was seen just once. The antigen it binds to is not known. Base qualities are not recorded, but no much larger clone differs from it by a single base. A single read makes a weak case. Peripheral blood CD8+ and CD4+ T cells from healthy donors, Susac syndrome patients and multiple sclerosis patients were profiled by high-throughput TCR beta sequencing. Multiple sclerosis controls were treatment-naive patients with stable or active relapsing-remitting disease fulfilling revised McDonald criteria. Bulk CD8+ and CD4+ T cells were purified by magnetic negative isolation, whereas CD8+ TEMRA cells were enriched by FACS. Blood was collected in EDTA tubes and processed within 24 hours, with PBMCs isolated through density gradient centrifugation. PBMCs destined for TCR sequencing were cryopreserved in liquid nitrogen and later thawed in a 37 °C water bath. A purity of at least 90% was achieved for sorted or isolated CD4+, CD8+ and CD8+ TEMRA cells.

Beyond this particular receptor, the publication reports: The number of individuals in the TCR sequencing and HLA analysis was acknowledged as relatively small.

V and J lose 1 base and 4 bases, and a span of 10 bases separates them. Reading from cysteine to phenylalanine, the CDR3 counts 14 amino acids. Only the CDR3 portion is preserved as DNA: 42 bases, with reading frame beginning at the first base. Based on the germline V gene, the CDR1 and CDR2 sequences are SGHDN and FVKESK. RNA was extracted with the RNeasy kit and about 0.45 to 1 ug was reverse transcribed using random hexamers. The immunoSEQ multiplex PCR assay, which covers 54 Vbeta and 13 Jbeta segments, was used to amplify TCR beta CDR3 regions. PCR amplification bias was corrected by using a synthetic template baseline for primer optimization and computational correction. The paper's processing steps were these. Reads were annotated to V, D and J genes according to IMGT and were analyzed with immunoSEQ Analyzer, with only productive sequences retained. Clonality was calculated as one minus the Shannon entropy normalized by log2 of the number of productive unique sequences. For each patient and control, public and private clones were evaluated within the 100 most prevalent clones. Susac-specific clones were defined as absent from healthy and MS cohorts, 1052 published viral clones and other ImmuneACCESS disease sequences. The raw public data were reprocessed by TCRdb itself: fastp quality trimming at Q25, MiXCR clonotype calling, in-frame beta chains only. Entries are consolidated by CDR3 protein sequence, retaining the most common genes and DNA. TCRdb's processing, not the authors' own work, is the source of the V and J calls. Counted in this sample were around 160,000 distinct CDR3 sequences; 94% of them appeared once. Of the sample, about 0.1% falls within the top ten clones.

The sample taken for sequencing was CD4+ T cells from PBMCs. The chain employs TRBV14 and TRBJ1-2; no D gene can be assigned with confidence. The sequence came from a human donor with multiple sclerosis. At the DNA level, the sequence is TGTGCCAGCAGCCAAGCCTCCCCGGGCTATGGCTACACCTTC. Protein translation: CASSQASPGYGYTF.